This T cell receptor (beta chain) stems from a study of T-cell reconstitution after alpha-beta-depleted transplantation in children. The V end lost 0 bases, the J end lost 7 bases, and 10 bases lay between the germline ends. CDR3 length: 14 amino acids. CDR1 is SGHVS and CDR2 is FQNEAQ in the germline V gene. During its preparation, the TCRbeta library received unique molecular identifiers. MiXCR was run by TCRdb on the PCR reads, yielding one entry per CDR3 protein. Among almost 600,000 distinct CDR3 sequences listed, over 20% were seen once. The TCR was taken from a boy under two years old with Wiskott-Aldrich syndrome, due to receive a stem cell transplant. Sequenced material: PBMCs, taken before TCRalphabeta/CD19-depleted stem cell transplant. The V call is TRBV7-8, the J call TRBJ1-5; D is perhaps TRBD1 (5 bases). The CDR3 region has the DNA TGTGCCAGCAGCTTAGCTCAGGGTGGACAGCCCCAGCATTTT. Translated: CASSLAQGGQPQHF.